These 17 T cell receptor beta chains came from one sample sequenced in a study of identical twins. One entry per CDR3 protein results from TCRdb running MiXCR on the 5' RACE reads. Among approximately 890,000 distinct CDR3 sequences listed, approximately 13% were seen once. These same records also appear under a second study, on yellow fever vaccine responses in identical twins.

What was sequenced was PBMCs. These receptor sequences come from a woman in her late teens or twenties in good health.

In its sample, this clonotype was seen a few times. The CDR3 loop is CASSPLDRVGGYTF. The CDR3, as DNA: TGCGCCAGCAGCCCCCTGGACAGGGTAGGAGGCTACACCTTC. The V call is TRBV5-1, the J call TRBJ1-2, with 8 bases aligning to TRBD1. The CDR3 is 14 residues long. The V and J ends lost 4 bases and 8 bases, in that order; junction bases with no gene match: 10. CDR1 is SGHRS, CDR2 YFSETQ, per germline.

This sequence joins TRBV6-2 or TRBV6-3 and TRBJ2-5, with 12 bases aligning to TRBD2. The germline CDR1 and CDR2 sequences are MNHEY and SVGEGT. CDR3 length equals 15 residues. The V gene end was trimmed by 6 bases and the J gene end by 5 bases; junction bases not matched to a gene: 7. For the CDR3, the DNA is TGTGCCAGCAGCCGAGGACTAGCGGGGATGGAGACCCAGTACTTC. Residues: CASSRGLAGMETQYF.

Many counts were recorded for this clonotype. The chain links TRBV3-1 to TRBJ2-1; tentatively, D is TRBD1 or TRBD2 (6 bases each). The germline V and J ends were trimmed by 1 base and 6 bases, with 13 bases remaining between them. The CDR3 is made up of 15 amino acids. CDR1 is LGHDT, CDR2 YNNKEL, per germline (reference sequence). The CDR3 bases are TGTGCCAGCAGCCAAGGGATCGGGGGCCCCAATGAGCAGTTCTTC. This codes for CASSQGIGGPNEQFF.

V and J are TRBV29-1 and TRBJ1-2; D unresolved. V lost 4 bases, J lost 4 bases, and 10 bases lay in between. The CDR3 is 12 residues long. Germline CDR1 is SQVTM and CDR2 is ANQGSEA. CDR3 nucleotides: TGCAGCGTTGTTTCCTACTCCTATGGCTACACCTTC. This codes for CSVVSYSYGYTF.

The V gene is TRBV7-8, the J gene TRBJ2-3; TRBD2 matches 8 bases. V trimming: 5 bases; J trimming: 11 bases; junction bases outside the gene matches: 9. The germline gives CDR1 SGHVS, CDR2 FQNEAQ. The CDR3 is 13 amino acids. DNA for the CDR3: TGTGCCAGCAGCGGACCGGGACTAGGGGTGCAGTATTTT. Its translation is CASSGPGLGVQYF. Using reference TRBV7-8 and TRBJ2-3 for the parts outside the CDR3, the full variable domain is GAGVSQSPRYKVAKRGQDVALRCDPISGHVSLFWYQQALGQGPEFLTYFQNEAQLDKSGLPSDRFFAERPEGSVSTLKIQRTQQEDSAVYLCASSGPGLGVQYFGPGTRLTVL.

This clonotype was picked up a small number of times. For the CDR3, the DNA is TGTGCCAGCAGCTTAGTAGCAGGGGGCCTAAGGGACATTCAGTACTTC. It is translated as CASSLVAGGLRDIQYF. V usage is TRBV7-2 and J usage is TRBJ2-4, with 8 bases aligning to TRBD1. CDR3 size: 16 residues. Looked up from germline, CDR1 is SGHTA and CDR2 is FQGNSA. Unmatched junction bases numbered 10, after V lost 1 base and J lost 8 bases.

A few counts support this clonotype. The chain uses TRBV18 and TRBJ2-3; 8 nucleotides match TRBD2. V was clipped by 0 bases and J by 4 bases; unmatched bases: 9. This CDR3 is 17 amino acids long. From germline, CDR1 is KGHSH and CDR2 LQKENI. The CDR3 sequence is CASSPPPSGSGADTQYF. CDR3 DNA: TGTGCCAGCTCACCACCGCCCAGCGGGAGTGGGGCAGATACGCAGTATTTT.

The chain uses TRBV29-1 and TRBJ1-2; the D gene is possibly TRBD1 (5 bases). V lost 2 bases and J 2 bases, leaving 12 bases between the germline ends. The CDR3 sequence is 14 residues long. The germline V gene encodes CDR1 SQVTM and CDR2 ANQGSEA. The CDR3 DNA reads as TGCAGCGTTGAATTGAAAGAGGGGAACTATGGCTACACCTTC. This encodes CSVELKEGNYGYTF. Based on the CDR3 plus reference TRBV29-1 and TRBJ1-2, the full variable domain is SAVISQKPSRDICQRGTSLTIQCQVDSQVTMMFWYRQQPGQSLTLIATANQGSEATYESGFVIDKFPISRPNLTFSTLTVSNMSPEDSSIYLCSVELKEGNYGYTFGSGTRLTVV.

The genes are TRBV7-9 and TRBJ2-7, with D possibly being TRBD1 (6 bases). The CDR3 length is 15 residues. Germline CDR1 SEHNR, CDR2 FQNEAQ (reference sequence). V was clipped by 4 bases and J by 1 base, with 14 bases between them. The CDR3 here is CASSSPGHQSYEQYF. The CDR3 region has the DNA TGTGCCAGCAGCTCCCCGGGACACCAATCCTACGAGCAGTACTTC.

V gene TRBV11-2 combines with J gene TRBJ1-1; perhaps TRBD1 as D (5 bases). The CDR3 length is 13 residues. Per germline, CDR1 SGHAT and CDR2 FQNNGV. V was clipped by 5 bases and J by 4 bases, with 11 bases between them. CDR3 DNA sequence: TGTGCCAGCAGCCGACAGCTGGGCACTGAAGCTTTCTTT. Its translation: CASSRQLGTEAFF.

A word on this clonotype: Relative to the germline gene, one junction end is altered; a read error may explain this. V gene TRBV10-3 combines with J gene TRBJ2-3; the D gene could be TRBD1 or TRBD2 (6 bases each). The CDR3 consists of 13 residues. The germline CDR1 and CDR2 sequences are ENHRY and SYGVKD. This CDR3 reads CATTPGGTYTQYF. Here the CDR3 DNA reads TGTGCCACCACCCCCGGGGGCACATATACGCAGTATTTT.

This clonotype was seen a few times. The chain is built from TRBV3-1 and TRBJ2-5; 8 bases are shared with TRBD1. Germline assignment: CDR1 LGHDT and CDR2 YNNKEL (reference sequence). With V trimmed by 4 bases and J by 5 bases, 12 bases remained unmatched. The CDR3 has 16 residues. CDR3 DNA sequence: TGTGCCAGCAGCCTCACTCCAGGGGGCGCGGGGGAGACCCAGTACTTC. It codes for CASSLTPGGAGETQYF.

Points on this clonotype: Its ends do not fully match the called genes, so a read error is possible. The V call is TRBV25-1, the J call TRBJ2-5, with D possibly TRBD2 on 5 matching bases. Germline assignment: CDR1 MGHDK and CDR2 SYGVNS. This CDR3 contains 13 residues. In DNA form, the CDR3 reads TGTGCCAGCAGTGCCCGGGAACAAGGGACCCAGTACTTC. Its protein product is CASSAREQGTQYF.

V is TRBV5-1 and J is TRBJ1-1; D not certain. Germline CDR1 SGHRS, CDR2 YFSETQ. Trimming stripped 2 bases from V and 6 bases from J, with 14 bases between. The CDR3 runs 14 residues. CDR3 amino acids: CASSLSGVEAEAFF. CDR3 nucleotide sequence: TGCGCCAGCAGCTTATCTGGGGTTGAGGCTGAAGCTTTCTTT.

This clonotype was counted at least ten times. The chain has TRBV9 and TRBJ1-4; 7 bases line up with TRBD1. From germline, CDR1 is SGDLS and CDR2 YYNGEE. J gave up 5 bases and V 0 bases, and 1 base lay outside the gene matches. CDR3 size: 14 residues. This CDR3 reads CASSVDRGNEKLFF. The DNA for the CDR3 is TGTGCCAGCAGCGTAGACAGGGGAAATGAAAAACTGTTTTTT. The complete variable domain, with remaining parts taken from reference TRBV9 and TRBJ1-4, reads DSGVTQTPKHLITATGQRVTLRCSPRSGDLSVYWYQQSLDQGLQFLIQYYNGEERAKGNILERFSAQQFPDLHSELNLSSLELGDSALYFCASSVDRGNEKLFFGSGTQLSVL.

The rearrangement links TRBV3-1 to TRBJ2-4; weak D call: TRBD1 (7 bases). Trimming pared 11 bases from V and 9 bases from J, leaving 38 bases between. This CDR3 spans 19 amino acids. The germline V gene encodes CDR1 LGHDT and CDR2 YNNKEL (reference sequence). The CDR3 DNA follows: TGTGCCTCCTGCCAGCATCAGGAGGCAGGGGGACTGTTCTTGAGCATTCAGTACTTC. Protein: CASCQHQEAGGLFLSIQYF.

The rearrangement links TRBV7-9 to TRBJ1-6, with 10 bases identical to TRBD1. CDR3 length equals 17 residues. CDR1 SEHNR and CDR2 FQNEAQ come from the germline V gene (reference sequence). With V trimmed by 5 bases and J by 9 bases, 13 bases remained unmatched. The CDR3 spells CASSPRPGTGDGSPLHF. DNA of the CDR3: TGTGCCAGCAGCCCCAGACCCGGGACAGGGGATGGTTCACCCCTCCACTTT.